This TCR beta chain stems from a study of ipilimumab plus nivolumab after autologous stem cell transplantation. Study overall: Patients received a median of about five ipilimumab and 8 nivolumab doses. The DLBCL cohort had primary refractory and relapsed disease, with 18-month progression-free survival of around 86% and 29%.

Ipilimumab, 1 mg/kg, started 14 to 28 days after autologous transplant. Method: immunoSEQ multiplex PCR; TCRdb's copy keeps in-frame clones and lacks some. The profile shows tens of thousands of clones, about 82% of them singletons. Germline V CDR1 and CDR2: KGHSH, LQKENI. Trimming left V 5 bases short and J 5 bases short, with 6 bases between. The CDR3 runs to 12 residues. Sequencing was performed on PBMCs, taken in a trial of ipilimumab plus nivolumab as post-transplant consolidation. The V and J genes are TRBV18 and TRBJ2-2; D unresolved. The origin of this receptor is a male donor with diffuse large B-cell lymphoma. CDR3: CASSIMTGELFF. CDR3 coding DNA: TGTGCCAGCTCAATCATGACCGGGGAGCTGTTTTTT.